A selection of T cell receptor beta chains follows, all from one sample in a study of somatic mutations in cytotoxic T cells in rheumatoid arthritis. Sequencing used immunoSEQ multiplex PCR; TCRdb keeps in-frame clones, though not all of them. This table holds tens of thousands of clones, approximately 80% found once. The sequencing input was CD8+ T cells sorted from blood. These receptors were collected from an adult with rheumatoid arthritis. Each CDR3 is given with its conserved first and last residue. Each record gives: CDR3 DNA, CDR3 protein, D gene, clone size, V gene, J gene. A D gene is named only where the DNA matches it firmly. Clone size is stated in some rows and not others, as once, few, many or a class when expanded.

TGCGCCAGCAGCCAGACTAGCGGTACCTACGAGCAGTACTTC,CASSQTSGTYEQYF,TRBD2,-,TRBV4-1,TRBJ2-7
TGCGCCAGCAGCTTCAGGGAGCAATACAATGAGCAGTTCTTC,CASSFREQYNEQFF,-,-,TRBV5-1,TRBJ2-1
TGTGCCAGCAGCTACCCCCGGGGGCAGGCTAATGAAAAACTGTTTTTT,CASSYPRGQANEKLFF,-,few,TRBV7-9,TRBJ1-4
TGTGCCAGCAGCCACCGGGGGGGTAGGCAGCCCCAGCATTTT,CASSHRGGRQPQHF,-,-,TRBV27,TRBJ1-5
TGCAGCGTTGAAGAGGGGGAGCCTGGAAACACCATATATTTT,CSVEEGEPGNTIYF,-,-,TRBV29-1,TRBJ1-3
TGCGCCAGCAGCTTGTACTGGGACAGGGTCGCCTACGAGCAGTACTTC,CASSLYWDRVAYEQYF,TRBD1,-,TRBV5-1,TRBJ2-7
TGCGCCAGCAGCCATTTACCCGGGACTAGCGTCTACAATGAGCAGTTCTTC,CASSHLPGTSVYNEQFF,TRBD2,-,TRBV4-3,TRBJ2-1
TGTGCCAGCAGCCCGCCCCTGGGACAGGGGAGTCCCGGGGAGCTGTTTTTT,CASSPPLGQGSPGELFF,TRBD1,-,TRBV11-3,TRBJ2-2
TGTGCCAGCAGTCGGGTAGGTTCCGGAAACACCATATATTTT,CASSRVGSGNTIYF,-,once,TRBV25-1,TRBJ1-3
TGTGCCAGCAGTTTATCAGCTAGCGGTTACCAAGAGACCCAGTACTTC,CASSLSASGYQETQYF,TRBD2,-,TRBV27,TRBJ2-5
TGTGCCACCCTTGGCGCTAGAGGCCCAGAAGATACGCAGTATTTT,CATLGARGPEDTQYF,-,-,TRBV7-9,TRBJ2-3
TGTGCCATCAGTGAGAGCAGGGTCGCTGAAGCTTTCTTT,CAISESRVAEAFF,-,few,TRBV10-3,TRBJ1-1
TGTGCCAGCAGCCCCGGGACAGGCTACGAGCAGTACTTC,CASSPGTGYEQYF,TRBD1,few,TRBV7-9,TRBJ2-7
TGTGCCAGCAGCTTTATTACAGGGAATGCGAAGACCCAGTACTTC,CASSFITGNAKTQYF,-,-,TRBV7-9,TRBJ2-5
TGTGCCAGCAGTGATGGGGCAGGGGGCACAGATACGCAGTATTTT,CASSDGAGGTDTQYF,-,-,TRBV6-4,TRBJ2-3